A single sample gave rise to the 9 T cell receptor beta chains below, sequenced in a study of molecular identifiers for immune sequencing clone quantification (dated by TCRdb to 2016 to 2018). Libraries were made using PCR. The instrument was an Illumina HiSeq 4000. TCRdb handled the public reads itself, with Q25 trimming in fastp and clone calling in MiXCR, and kept productive beta chains. Rows matching on CDR3 protein sequence are summarized as one entry with the most common DNA and genes. This sample comprises 35,000 to 45,000 distinct CDR3 sequences, roughly 19% of them detected only once. The ten most abundant clones make up 0.9% to 1.2% of the sample. Sequenced: naive CD8+ T cells from blood, with Jurkat cell RNA spiked in. The cell subset or site label here, explained by the study, means: FACS-sorted CD8+CD4-CCR7+CD45RA+ naive T cells. Receptor source: a human donor in good health. Some libraries in this study had Jurkat cell RNA spiked in.

This clonotype was counted only a few times. The CDR3 does not end in the conserved phenylalanine or tryptophan, so this is likely a read error. The chain couples TRBV5-1 to TRBJ2-7; D gene unclear. The CDR3 totals 16 residues. Germline V gene data show CDR1 as SGHRS and CDR2 as YFSETQ. V lost 4 bases to trimming and J lost 3 bases, with 20 bases between them. The CDR3 region is CASSRNDFGRLYEQYS. The CDR3 bases are TGCGCCAGCAGCCGGAACGACTTTGGCCGCCTCTACGAGCAGTACTCC.

This clonotype was counted only a few times. No conserved phenylalanine or tryptophan ends this CDR3, so it is likely a read error. J is TRBJ2-3 and V is TRBV13; 7 nucleotides agree with TRBD2. The CDR3 extends over 14 amino acids. Germline V lookup: CDR1 PRHDT, CDR2 FYEKMQ (reference sequence). V lost 3 bases and J lost 1; bases outside the gene matches: 1. The CDR3 nucleotides are TGTGCCAGCAGCTTCCGGGGGGGCACAGATACGCAGTATCTT. Protein: CASSFRGGTDTQYL.

Turning to this clonotype: A much larger clone is a single base away; this may be a read error. V gene TRBV7-9 combines with J gene TRBJ1-1, with no clear D. The length of the CDR3 is 12 residues. From germline, CDR1 is SEHNR and CDR2 FQNEAQ (reference sequence). V shed 5 bases and J shed 5 bases, with 9 bases lying between them. DNA of the CDR3: TGTGCCAGCAGCCTTTGGGGAACTGAAGCTTTCTTT. Protein product: CASSLWGTEAFF.

This clonotype was seen a few times. V usage is TRBV4-1 and J usage is TRBJ1-4; TRBD1 is a possible D gene (5 bases). This CDR3 region has 15 residues. V dropped 0 bases and J dropped 7 bases, with 12 bases sitting between them. The germline V gene has CDR1 MGHRA and CDR2 YSYEKL. The CDR3 DNA is TGCGCCAGCAGCCAAGAGGGCAGGGAACCTGAAAAACTGTTTTTT. Translating gives CASSQEGREPEKLFF.

This clonotype was found many times. The chain links TRBV4-3 to TRBJ2-1; no clear D. Germline lookup yields CDR1 LGHNA and CDR2 YSLEER. The CDR3 loop spans 16 amino acids. V was trimmed by 0 bases and J by 5 bases, leaving 14 bases between them. CDR3 region: CASSQDLYLGHNEQFF. The CDR3 bases are TGCGCCAGCAGCCAAGATCTATATTTAGGACACAATGAGCAGTTCTTC.

The table lists this clonotype with many counts. This chain uses TRBV12-3 or TRBV12-4 with TRBJ2-3; 7 positions agree with TRBD1. The CDR3 is 15 amino acids. J was trimmed by 4 bases and V by 6 bases; bases with no gene match: 10. The CDR3, as DNA: TGTGCCAGCAGCCAGACAGGGTCGAGCCCAGATACGCAGTATTTT. It codes for CASSQTGSSPDTQYF.

This clonotype was seen ten or more times. The chain links TRBV7-9 to TRBJ2-3; D unclear. Per germline, CDR1 SEHNR and CDR2 FQNEAQ (reference sequence). V dropped 1 base and J dropped 2 bases, with 7 bases sitting between them. The length of the CDR3 is 14 residues. The CDR3 DNA follows: TGTGCCAGCAGCTTAGTTCGCCACACAGATACGCAGTATTTT. Translated, it gives CASSLVRHTDTQYF.

The V and J genes are TRBV12-3 or TRBV12-4 and TRBJ2-4; no firm D call. There are 14 residues in the CDR3. V lost 6 bases and J 8 bases, leaving 17 bases between the germline ends. The CDR3, as DNA: TGTGCCAGCAGCCCTCGTTCGAGCCCGGACATTCAGTACTTC. Translating it yields CASSPRSSPDIQYF.

This clonotype was counted at least ten times. This chain uses TRBV7-2 with TRBJ1-1; no firm D call. The CDR3 consists of 16 residues. V was trimmed by 2 bases and J by 8 bases, leaving 21 bases between them. Germline CDR1 is SGHTA and CDR2 is FQGNSA. The CDR3 spells CASSLRSAPLADEAFF. Written as DNA, the CDR3 is TGTGCCAGCAGCTTACGGTCAGCTCCGTTGGCGGACGAAGCTTTCTTT.